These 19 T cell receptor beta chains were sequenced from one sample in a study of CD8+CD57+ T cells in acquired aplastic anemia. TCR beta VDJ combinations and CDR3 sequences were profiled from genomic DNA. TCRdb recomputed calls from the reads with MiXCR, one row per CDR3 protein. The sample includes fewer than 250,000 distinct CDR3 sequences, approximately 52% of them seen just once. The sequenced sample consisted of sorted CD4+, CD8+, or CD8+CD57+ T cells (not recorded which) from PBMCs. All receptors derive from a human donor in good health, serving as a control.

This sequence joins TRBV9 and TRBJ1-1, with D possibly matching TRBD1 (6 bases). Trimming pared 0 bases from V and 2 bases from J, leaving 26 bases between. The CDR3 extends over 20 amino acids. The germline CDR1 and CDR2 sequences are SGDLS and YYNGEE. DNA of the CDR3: TGTGCCAGCAGCGTAGCCCCTCCCCAGACAGGCCGCTCTGGAAACACTGAAGCTTTCTTT. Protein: CASSVAPPQTGRSGNTEAFF.

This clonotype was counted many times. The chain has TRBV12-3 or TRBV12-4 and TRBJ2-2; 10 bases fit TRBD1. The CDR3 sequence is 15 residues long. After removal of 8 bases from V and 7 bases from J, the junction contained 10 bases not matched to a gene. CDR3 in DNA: TGTGCCAGCTGGGGGGACAGGGGTAATCTCGGGGAGCTGTTTTTT. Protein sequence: CASWGDRGNLGELFF.

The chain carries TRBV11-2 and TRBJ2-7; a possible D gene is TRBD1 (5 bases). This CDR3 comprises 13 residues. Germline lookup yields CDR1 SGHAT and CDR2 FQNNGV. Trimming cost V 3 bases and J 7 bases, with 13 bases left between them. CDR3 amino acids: CASSFSYQGEQYV. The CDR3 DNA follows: TGTGCCAGCAGCTTCTCCTATCAGGGAGAGCAGTACGTC.

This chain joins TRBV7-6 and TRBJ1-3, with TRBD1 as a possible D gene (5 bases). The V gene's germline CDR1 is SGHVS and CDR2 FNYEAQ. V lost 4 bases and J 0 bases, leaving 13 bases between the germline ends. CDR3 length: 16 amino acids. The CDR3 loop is CASSWSGTSSGNTIYF. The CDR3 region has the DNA TGTGCCAGCAGCTGGAGCGGGACTAGCTCTGGAAACACCATATATTTT.

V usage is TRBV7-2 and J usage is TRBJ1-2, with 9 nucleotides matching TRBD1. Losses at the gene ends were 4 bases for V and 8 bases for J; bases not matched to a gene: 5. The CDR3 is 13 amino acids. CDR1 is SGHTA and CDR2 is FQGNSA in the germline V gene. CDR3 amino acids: CASSYRTGEGYTF. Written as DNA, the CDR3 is TGTGCCAGCAGCTACCGGACAGGGGAAGGCTACACCTTC.

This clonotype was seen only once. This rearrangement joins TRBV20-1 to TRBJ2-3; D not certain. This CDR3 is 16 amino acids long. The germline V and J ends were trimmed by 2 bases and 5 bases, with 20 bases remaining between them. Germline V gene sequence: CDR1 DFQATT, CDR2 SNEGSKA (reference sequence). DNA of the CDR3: TGCAGTGCTAGAACTGTAACCTTCGACTCTGGAGATACGCAGTATTTT. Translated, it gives CSARTVTFDSGDTQYF.

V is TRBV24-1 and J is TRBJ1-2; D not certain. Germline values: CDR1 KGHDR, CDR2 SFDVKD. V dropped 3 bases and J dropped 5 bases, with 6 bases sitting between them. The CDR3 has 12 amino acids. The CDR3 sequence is CATSDRAYGYTF. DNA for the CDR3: TGTGCCACCAGTGATAGAGCTTATGGCTACACCTTC.

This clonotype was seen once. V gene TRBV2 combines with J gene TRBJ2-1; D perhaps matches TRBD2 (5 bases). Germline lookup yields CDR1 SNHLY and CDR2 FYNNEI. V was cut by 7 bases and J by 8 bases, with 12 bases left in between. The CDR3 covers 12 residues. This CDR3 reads CASIGLADEQFF. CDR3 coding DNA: TGTGCCAGCATCGGTCTAGCCGATGAGCAGTTCTTC.

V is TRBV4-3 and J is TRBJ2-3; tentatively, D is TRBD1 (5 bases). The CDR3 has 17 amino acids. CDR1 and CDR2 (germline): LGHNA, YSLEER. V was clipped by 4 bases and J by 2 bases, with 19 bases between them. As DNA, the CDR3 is TGCGCCAGCAGCCGAGATGGGGCACAGTTATTCACAGATACGCAGTATTTT. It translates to CASSRDGAQLFTDTQYF.

The CDR3 region is CASSSAAGPSDTQYF. CDR3 nucleotides: TGTGCCAGCAGTTCGGCAGCGGGGCCTTCGGATACGCAGTATTTT. V usage is TRBV2 and J usage is TRBJ2-3, with 7 bases matching TRBD2. V lost 5 bases, J lost 6 bases, and 11 bases stayed unmatched. In germline, CDR1 is SNHLY, CDR2 FYNNEI. The CDR3 totals 15 residues.

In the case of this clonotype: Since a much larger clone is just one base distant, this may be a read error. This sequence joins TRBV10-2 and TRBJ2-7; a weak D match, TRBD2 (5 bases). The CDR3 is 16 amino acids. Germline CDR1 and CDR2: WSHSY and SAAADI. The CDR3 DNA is TGTGCCAGCAGTTACTCAACGGGGTGGCCCTCCTACGAGCAGCACTTC. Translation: CASSYSTGWPSYEQHF.

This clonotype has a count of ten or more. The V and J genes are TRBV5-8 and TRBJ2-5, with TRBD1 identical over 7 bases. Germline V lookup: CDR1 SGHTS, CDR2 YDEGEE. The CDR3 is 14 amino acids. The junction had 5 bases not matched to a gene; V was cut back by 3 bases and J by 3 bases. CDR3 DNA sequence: TGTGCCAGCAGCTCCATCGGGACAGAAGAGACCCAGTACTTC. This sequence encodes CASSSIGTEETQYF.

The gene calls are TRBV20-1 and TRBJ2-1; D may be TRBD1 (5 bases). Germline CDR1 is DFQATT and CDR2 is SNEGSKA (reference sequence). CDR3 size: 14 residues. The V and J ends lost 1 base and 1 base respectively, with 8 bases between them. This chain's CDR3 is CSARGGPSYNEQFF. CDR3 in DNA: TGCAGTGCTAGAGGGGGCCCTTCCTACAATGAGCAGTTCTTC.

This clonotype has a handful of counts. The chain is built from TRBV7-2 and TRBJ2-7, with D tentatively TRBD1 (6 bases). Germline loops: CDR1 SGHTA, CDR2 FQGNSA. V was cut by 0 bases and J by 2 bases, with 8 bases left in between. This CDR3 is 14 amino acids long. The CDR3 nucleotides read TGTGCCAGCAGCTTAGCGTGGACAGCCTACGAGCAGTACTTC. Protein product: CASSLAWTAYEQYF. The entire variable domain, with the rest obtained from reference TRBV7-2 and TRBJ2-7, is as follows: GAGVSQSPSNKVTEKGKDVELRCDPISGHTALYWYRQSLGQGLEFLIYFQGNSAPDKSGLPSDRFSAERTGGSVSTLTIQRTQQEDSAVYLCASSLAWTAYEQYFGPGTRLTVT.

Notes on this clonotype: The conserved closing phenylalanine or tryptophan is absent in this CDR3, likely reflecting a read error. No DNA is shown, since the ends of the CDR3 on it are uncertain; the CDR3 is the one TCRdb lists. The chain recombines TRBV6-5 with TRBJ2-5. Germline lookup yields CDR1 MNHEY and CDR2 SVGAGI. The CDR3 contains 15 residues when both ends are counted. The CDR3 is CASSELGQKQETKYS.

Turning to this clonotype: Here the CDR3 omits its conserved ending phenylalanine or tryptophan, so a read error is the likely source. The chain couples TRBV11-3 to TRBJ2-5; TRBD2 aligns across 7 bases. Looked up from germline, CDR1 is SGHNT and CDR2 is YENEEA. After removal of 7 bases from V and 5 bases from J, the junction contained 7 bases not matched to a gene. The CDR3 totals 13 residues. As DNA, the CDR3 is TGTGCCAGCACCTCCCTGCGGGGGGAGACCCAGTACTCC. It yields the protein CASTSLRGETQYS.

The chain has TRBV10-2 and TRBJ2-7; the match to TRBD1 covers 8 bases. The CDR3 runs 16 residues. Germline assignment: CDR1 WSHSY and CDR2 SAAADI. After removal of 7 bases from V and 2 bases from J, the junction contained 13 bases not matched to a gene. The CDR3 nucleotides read TGCGCCAGCAACGCCAGTAACAGGGGGTTGACCTACGAGCAGTACTTC. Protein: CASNASNRGLTYEQYF.

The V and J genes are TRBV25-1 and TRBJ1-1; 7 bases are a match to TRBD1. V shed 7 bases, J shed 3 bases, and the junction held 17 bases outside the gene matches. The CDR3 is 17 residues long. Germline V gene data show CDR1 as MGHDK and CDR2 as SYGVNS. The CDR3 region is CASNDFATGDTDTEAFF. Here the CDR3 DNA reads TGTGCCAGCAATGACTTCGCCACAGGGGATACGGACACTGAAGCTTTCTTT.

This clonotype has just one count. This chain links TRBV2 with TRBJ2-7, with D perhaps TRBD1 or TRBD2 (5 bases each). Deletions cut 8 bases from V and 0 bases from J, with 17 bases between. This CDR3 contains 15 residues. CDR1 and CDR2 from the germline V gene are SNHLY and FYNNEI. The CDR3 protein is CASRVGAGVSYEQYF. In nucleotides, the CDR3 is TGTGCCAGCCGAGTCGGGGCCGGGGTCTCCTACGAGCAGTACTTC.